The 18 T cell receptor beta chains in this list originate from one sample, sequenced in a study of blood T cell repertoires in COVID-19 (dated by TCRdb to 2018 to 2020). The library was made by the immunoSEQ multiplex PCR assay. Not all clones reach the TCRdb copy of this immuneACCESS table, which keeps in-frame sequences only. Checked studies attribute under half of the gap to unresolved V genes and leave the rest unexplained. Here the sample has about 310,000 clones; about nine tenths occur a single time. The leading ten clones occupy over 9% of the sample. The sequencing input was PBMCs or T cells enriched from blood (not recorded which). The receptor set was obtained from a woman aged 30 to 39 who had recovered from COVID-19.

This chain links TRBV5-6 with TRBJ1-1, with 7 bases aligning to TRBD1. V lost 4 bases and J lost 6; bases outside the gene matches: 12. The CDR3 totals 15 residues. Germline loops: CDR1 SGHDT, CDR2 YYEEEE. The DNA for the CDR3 is TGTGCCAGCAGCGGTCAATTCAGGGGGTTCTCTGAAGCTTTCTTT. Translation: CASSGQFRGFSEAFF.

The chain is built from TRBV5-1 and TRBJ2-7; D may be TRBD2 (6 bases). The V and J ends lost 3 bases and 0 bases respectively, with 13 bases between them. This CDR3 is built from 15 residues. Per the germline V gene, CDR1 is SGHRS and CDR2 is YFSETQ. The DNA for the CDR3 is TGCGCCAGCAGCTCCCGGGACTCCCACTCCTACGAGCAGTACTTC. Its protein is CASSSRDSHSYEQYF.

The chain has TRBV15 and TRBJ2-3, with 8 bases lining up with TRBD2. This CDR3 has 15 amino acids. CDR1 and CDR2 (germline): LNHNV, YYDKDF (reference sequence). The ends lost 5 bases at V and 6 bases at J; junction bases unmatched: 10. DNA for the CDR3: TGTGCCACCAGCGTAAGGCCGGGAGGGCAGGATACGCAGTATTTT. It encodes CATSVRPGGQDTQYF.

The chain is built from TRBV10-3 and TRBJ1-3; D is possibly TRBD1 (6 bases). This CDR3 comprises 14 residues. Germline V gene sequence: CDR1 ENHRY, CDR2 SYGVKD. Trimming removed 2 bases at V and 5 bases at J, with 10 bases between. The CDR3 DNA follows: TGTGCCATCAGTGAGAGGGGGGGACGAAACACCATATATTTT. Translated, it gives CAISERGGRNTIYF.

V is TRBV6-5 and J is TRBJ2-7; 9 nucleotides match TRBD1. V was clipped by 10 bases and J by 0 bases; unmatched bases: 7. Germline V lookup: CDR1 MNHEY, CDR2 SVGAGI. The CDR3 contains 14 residues. In nucleotides, the CDR3 is TGTGCCACCAGGGGACAGGGTCACTCCTACGAGCAGTACTTC. Translated: CATRGQGHSYEQYF.

This chain uses TRBV11-2 with TRBJ1-6; D is undetermined. The CDR3 is 15 amino acids. Trimming cost V 5 bases and J 3 bases, with 11 bases left between them. CDR1 and CDR2 (germline): SGHAT, FQNNGV. The CDR3 sequence: CASSPGLDYNSPLHF. The CDR3 nucleotides are TGTGCCAGCAGCCCCGGACTGGACTATAATTCACCCCTCCACTTT.

The chain is built from TRBV19 and TRBJ1-5; TRBD1 might be the D (6 bases). Looked up from germline, CDR1 is LNHDA and CDR2 is SQIVND (reference sequence). CDR3 length equals 16 residues. Deletions cut 6 bases from V and 1 base from J, with 16 bases between. Here the CDR3 DNA reads TGTGCCAGTAGAATCGGAGCAGGGGTAAGCAATCAGCCCCAGCATTTT. It translates to CASRIGAGVSNQPQHF.

This chain joins TRBV5-4 and TRBJ2-3; D call uncertain. The CDR3 is 13 amino acids. The V and J ends lost 1 base and 2 bases respectively, with 5 bases between them. CDR1 and CDR2 from the germline V gene are SGHNT and YYREEE (reference sequence). DNA for the CDR3: TGTGCCAGCAGCTTGTTATTCACAGATACGCAGTATTTT. As protein: CASSLLFTDTQYF.

The rearrangement links TRBV12-5 to TRBJ1-4; 9 bases line up with TRBD1. Germline CDR1 and CDR2: LGHNT and FRNRAP. The CDR3 extends over 16 amino acids. V shed 4 bases, J shed 6 bases, and the junction held 9 bases outside the gene matches. CDR3 amino acids: CASGSRPGTGYEKLFF. In DNA form, the CDR3 reads TGTGCTAGTGGTTCGAGACCCGGGACAGGGTATGAAAAACTGTTTTTT.

The J gene is TRBJ1-5, the V gene TRBV2, with 9 bases matching TRBD1. J lost 4 bases, V lost 7 bases, and 14 bases had no gene match. The length of the CDR3 is 17 residues. Per the germline V gene, CDR1 is SNHLY and CDR2 is FYNNEI. The CDR3 region has the DNA TGTGCCAGCACCGTAGGACAGGGGCTAGCAAGAAATCAGCCCCAGCATTTT. Its translation: CASTVGQGLARNQPQHF.

V and J are TRBV12-5 and TRBJ2-1; 14 bases match TRBD2. V was clipped by 7 bases and J by 12 bases; unmatched bases: 11. Germline V lookup: CDR1 LGHNT, CDR2 FRNRAP. This CDR3 spans 15 amino acids. The CDR3 sequence is CASVLGLAGASGQFF. The CDR3 DNA reads TGTGCTAGTGTCCTGGGACTAGCGGGGGCCTCCGGGCAGTTCTTC.

The chain links TRBV11-2 to TRBJ2-3; possibly TRBD2 for D (6 bases). The CDR3 is made up of 16 amino acids. CDR1 is SGHAT, CDR2 FQNNGV, per germline. V was cut by 3 bases and J by 0 bases, with 13 bases left in between. Written as DNA, the CDR3 is TGTGCCAGCAGCTTCAGGCGGGACCCAAGCACAGATACGCAGTATTTT. Translated: CASSFRRDPSTDTQYF.

V usage is TRBV6-1 and J usage is TRBJ2-2; TRBD2 matches 8 bases. Germline-derived CDR1 and CDR2 are MNHNS and SASEGT. The CDR3 runs to 14 residues. V gave up 7 bases and J gave up 1 base; unmatched junction bases: 2. CDR3 in DNA: TGTGCCAGCAAGGCGGGAGGGAACACCGGGGAGCTGTTTTTT. Its protein product is CASKAGGNTGELFF.

The V gene is TRBV7-9, the J gene TRBJ1-2; 8 bases fit TRBD1. CDR1 SEHNR and CDR2 FQNEAQ come from the germline V gene (reference sequence). V shed 0 bases and J 5 bases; nucleotides not matched to a gene: 8. The CDR3 is 16 amino acids. This CDR3 reads CASSLAAGGEAYGYTF. The CDR3 bases are TGTGCCAGCAGCTTAGCAGCAGGGGGCGAAGCGTATGGCTACACCTTC.

The J gene is TRBJ1-5, the V gene TRBV10-3; unclear D gene. Trimming took off 0 bases at V and 0 bases at J, with 12 bases between the two ends. The CDR3 is made up of 17 amino acids. Germline CDR1 reads ENHRY; CDR2 reads SYGVKD. CDR3 DNA sequence: TGTGCCATCAGTGAGTCGAACCTGGTCTATAGCAATCAGCCCCAGCATTTT. Amino acids: CAISESNLVYSNQPQHF.

The V gene is TRBV14, the J gene TRBJ2-5, with TRBD2 matching over 13 bases. V was pared by 5 bases and J by 5 bases, with 5 bases of the junction left unmatched. Germline CDR1 and CDR2: SGHDN and FVKESK. CDR3 length: 15 residues. CDR3 nucleotide sequence: TGTGCCAGCAGCACCGGGACTAGCGGGATTGAGACCCAGTACTTC. Protein: CASSTGTSGIETQYF. The full variable domain, its missing parts supplied by reference TRBV14 and TRBJ2-5, is EAGVTQFPSHSVIEKGQTVTLRCDPISGHDNLYWYRRVMGKEIKFLLHFVKESKQDESGMPNNRFLAERTGGTYSTLKVQPAELEDSGVYFCASSTGTSGIETQYFGPGTRLLVL.

This chain links TRBV5-5 with TRBJ1-5, with D perhaps matching TRBD1 (5 bases). The CDR3 contains 14 residues. CDR1 is SGHKS, CDR2 YYEKEE, per germline (reference sequence). Trimming pared 2 bases from V and 4 bases from J, leaving 10 bases between. The CDR3 DNA reads TGTGCCAGCAGCTTTTGGGGGGGGAATCAGCCCCAGCATTTT. It encodes CASSFWGGNQPQHF.

The chain recombines TRBV28 with TRBJ1-2, with TRBD1 as a possible D gene (5 bases). Germline V gene lookup returns CDR1 MDHEN and CDR2 SYDVKM. The CDR3 loop spans 13 amino acids. The V and J ends lost 2 bases and 8 bases respectively, with 12 bases between them. The CDR3 loop reads CASSLAAGRGYTF. DNA for the CDR3: TGTGCCAGCAGTTTAGCGGCAGGGCGAGGCTACACCTTC.